What follows are 30 T cell receptor beta chains derived from one specimen sequenced in a study of shared clonotypes between healthy human individuals. TCRdb keeps only in-frame clones here, not all; method: immunoSEQ multiplex PCR. The table lists more than 1 million clones, around three quarters of them singletons. Sequencing was done on a sample of memory CD4+ T cells from PBMCs. Subset specified: CD45RA-negative fraction. These receptors were obtained from a man aged 18 to 29 in good health. Some clones in this sample may be carry-over from other donors' samples.

The chain carries TRBV7-9 and TRBJ1-1; 8 nucleotides line up with TRBD1. Unmatched junction bases numbered 16, after V lost 1 base and J lost 3 bases. The CDR3 is 19 amino acids. Germline CDR1 is SEHNR and CDR2 is FQNEAQ (reference sequence). The DNA of the CDR3 is TGTGCCAGCAGCTTAGTCCCGGGGTCCAGGGGGCGCTGGTACACTGAAGCTTTCTTT. Its protein product is CASSLVPGSRGRWYTEAFF.

The chain combines TRBV18 with TRBJ2-5, with D tentatively TRBD1 (5 bases). The CDR3 spans 17 residues. CDR1 KGHSH and CDR2 LQKENI come from the germline V gene. Deletions cut 5 bases from V and 5 bases from J, with 24 bases between. In DNA, the CDR3 is TGTGCCAGCTCATCCTCTTTAGGCAGGGTGGGGAAGGAGACCCAGTACTTC. Amino acids: CASSSSLGRVGKETQYF.

J is TRBJ2-5 and V is TRBV28, with a tentative D call TRBD1 (6 bases). Germline V lookup: CDR1 MDHEN, CDR2 SYDVKM. The CDR3 spans 15 residues. The V end was cut by 2 bases, the J end by 4 bases, with 14 bases between. The chain's CDR3 is CASSLNLQGGETQYF. CDR3 bases: TGTGCCAGCAGTTTAAATCTACAGGGTGGAGAGACCCAGTACTTC.

The gene calls are TRBV28 and TRBJ2-7, with TRBD1 identical over 9 bases. Unmatched junction bases numbered 14, after V lost 7 bases and J lost 4 bases. Germline CDR1 is MDHEN and CDR2 is SYDVKM. CDR3 size: 16 residues. The CDR3 loop reads CASNVPGQGHVYEQYF. The DNA of the CDR3 is TGTGCCAGCAATGTACCGGGACAGGGTCATGTTTACGAGCAGTACTTC.

The chain links TRBV6-1 to TRBJ2-7; TRBD1 aligns across 9 bases. The CDR3 contains 15 residues. V shed 3 bases and J 3 bases; nucleotides not matched to a gene: 6. The V gene's germline CDR1 is MNHNS and CDR2 SASEGT. CDR3 sequence (DNA): TGTGCCAGCAGTGATCCGGGACAGGGTCTCTACGAGCAGTACTTC. It codes for CASSDPGQGLYEQYF.

This rearrangement joins TRBV11-2 to TRBJ2-7; D perhaps matches TRBD2 (6 bases). The length of the CDR3 is 16 residues. CDR1 is SGHAT, CDR2 FQNNGV, per germline. Trimming stripped 0 bases from V and 4 bases from J, with 16 bases between. In DNA form, the CDR3 reads TGTGCCAGCAGCTTAGATTGGAGTCAGGCGGGATACGAGCAGTACTTC. Translated: CASSLDWSQAGYEQYF. The whole variable domain, filled in from reference TRBV11-2 and TRBJ2-7, reads EAGVAQSPRYKIIEKRQSVAFWCNPISGHATLYWYQQILGQGPKLLIQFQNNGVVDDSQLPKDRFSAERLKGVDSTLKIQPAKLEDSAVYLCASSLDWSQAGYEQYFGPGTRLTVT.

The chain combines TRBV27 with TRBJ2-1; D gene unclear. V was pared by 7 bases and J by 6 bases, with 13 bases between. The CDR3 has 13 amino acids. CDR1 MNHEY and CDR2 SMNVEV come from the germline V gene (reference sequence). Here the CDR3 reads CASNSVTLNEQFF. The CDR3 DNA sequence: TGTGCCAGCAACTCCGTCACACTCAATGAGCAGTTCTTC.

This clone was recorded a few times. The chain combines TRBV5-1 with TRBJ1-1; D is possibly TRBD1 (5 bases). The germline V and J ends were trimmed by 0 bases and 4 bases, with 13 bases remaining between them. CDR1 and CDR2 from the germline V gene are SGHRS and YFSETQ. This CDR3 region has 15 residues. In DNA form, the CDR3 reads TGCGCCAGCAGCTTGGCTGGGGGGACGGGCACTGAAGCTTTCTTT. This codes for CASSLAGGTGTEAFF.

The chain employs TRBV7-9 and TRBJ2-1; 7 bases are a match to TRBD2. Trimming at V came to 8 bases and at J to 4 bases, leaving 14 bases not matched to a gene. The V gene's germline CDR1 is SEHNR and CDR2 FQNEAQ (reference sequence). The length of the CDR3 is 16 residues. The CDR3 DNA sequence: TGTGCCAGCTCCTCGGGGGGAGGGCCTATATACAATGAGCAGTTCTTC. Its protein is CASSSGGGPIYNEQFF.

This chain links TRBV19 with TRBJ2-3; TRBD2 is a possible D gene (5 bases). Trimming stripped 3 bases from V and 6 bases from J, with 16 bases between. There are 15 residues in the CDR3. Looked up from germline, CDR1 is LNHDA and CDR2 is SQIVND (reference sequence). The CDR3 DNA sequence: TGTGCCAGTAGTATCGGACTCACAACGTGGGATACGCAGTATTTT. As protein: CASSIGLTTWDTQYF.

The J gene is TRBJ1-1, the V gene TRBV10-3; D perhaps matches TRBD1 (5 bases). V lost 1 base to trimming and J lost 7 bases, with 10 bases between them. This CDR3 contains 13 residues. The germline gives CDR1 ENHRY, CDR2 SYGVKD. DNA for the CDR3: TGTGCCATCAGTGAGTGGGGGGTAGGTGAAGCTTTCTTT. Translating gives CAISEWGVGEAFF.

The V and J genes are TRBV9 and TRBJ1-2; possibly TRBD1 for D (6 bases). Germline loops: CDR1 SGDLS, CDR2 YYNGEE. Trimming stripped 4 bases from V and 5 bases from J, with 15 bases between. The CDR3 has 14 amino acids. The CDR3 protein is CASSLRTDIYGYTF. The CDR3 region has the DNA TGTGCCAGCAGCCTCCGGACAGACATTTATGGCTACACCTTC.

This clone has just a few counts. The chain is built from TRBV27 and TRBJ1-2; 9 bases line up with TRBD1. Germline values: CDR1 MNHEY, CDR2 SMNVEV (reference sequence). Unmatched junction bases numbered 11, after V lost 4 bases and J lost 11 bases. This CDR3 contains 14 residues. The DNA of the CDR3 is TGTGCCAGCAGTTCCCGGGACAGGGATGTAGGATACACCTTC. Translated, it gives CASSSRDRDVGYTF.

Comment on this clone: This CDR3 is also generated by other DNA sequences in the sample. V is TRBV11-2 and J is TRBJ1-1, with D perhaps TRBD1 (5 bases). CDR3 size: 13 residues. Germline V CDR1 and CDR2: SGHAT, FQNNGV. Trimming left V 2 bases short and J 4 bases short, with 8 bases between. In nucleotides, the CDR3 is TGTGCCAGCAGCTTAACGGGGGGCACTGAAGCTTTCTTT. This gives the protein CASSLTGGTEAFF.

This clone was counted between two and nine times. The sample contains more than one DNA sequence encoding this CDR3. The chain carries TRBV4-1 and TRBJ2-1; 8 positions match TRBD2. This CDR3 is built from 16 residues. The germline CDR1 and CDR2 sequences are MGHRA and YSYEKL. The V and J ends lost 1 base and 0 bases, in that order; junction bases with no gene match: 2. The CDR3: CASSQGAGGSYNEQFF. CDR3 nucleotide sequence: TGCGCCAGCAGCCAAGGGGCGGGAGGCTCCTACAATGAGCAGTTCTTC.

The CDR3 spells CASSSTPGTGFNHGYTF. CDR3 sequence (DNA): TGTGCCAGCAGCTCGACCCCCGGGACAGGCTTTAATCATGGCTACACCTTC. The chain recombines TRBV7-9 with TRBJ1-2; 8 bases agree with TRBD1. CDR3 length equals 17 residues. Germline CDR1 and CDR2: SEHNR and FQNEAQ (reference sequence). V lost 4 bases, J lost 6 bases, and 16 bases stayed unmatched.

The V gene is TRBV11-2, the J gene TRBJ2-2; 7 nucleotides agree with TRBD1. Germline V CDR1 and CDR2: SGHAT, FQNNGV. This CDR3 is 16 amino acids long. Losses at the gene ends were 5 bases for V and 5 bases for J; bases not matched to a gene: 11. This chain's CDR3 is CASSIPQGQRTGELFF. CDR3 in DNA: TGTGCCAGCAGCATCCCACAGGGGCAGCGGACCGGGGAGCTGTTTTTT.

The count of this clone is one. The rearrangement joins TRBV7-8 to TRBJ2-7; 8 bases fit TRBD1. This CDR3 spans 13 amino acids. V shed 6 bases and J 6 bases; nucleotides not matched to a gene: 7. Germline CDR1 is SGHVS and CDR2 is FQNEAQ. CDR3 sequence: CASSYDRGGEQYF. CDR3 nucleotide sequence: TGTGCCAGCAGTTACGACAGGGGAGGCGAGCAGTACTTC.

The rearrangement links TRBV4-2 to TRBJ1-4; no clear D gene. Germline CDR1 and CDR2: LGHNA and YNFKEQ. Trimming pared 0 bases from V and 7 bases from J, leaving 15 bases between. The CDR3 is made up of 16 amino acids. The CDR3 DNA sequence: TGTGCCAGCAGCCAAGATATGGCGAGGACTGCTGAAAAACTGTTTTTT. Encoded protein: CASSQDMARTAEKLFF.

In regard to this clone: One junction end does not reproduce the germline sequence, and a read error may be involved. Here the CDR3 DNA reads TGTGCCAGCAGCTCTCCAGGACAGTTACACTTTTTC. Translation gives CASSSPGQLHFF. This chain connects TRBV5-4 to TRBJ2-7; D may be TRBD1 (6 bases). Germline V gene lookup returns CDR1 SGHNT and CDR2 YYREEE (reference sequence). This CDR3 is 12 amino acids long.

Here the CDR3 DNA reads TGTGCCAGCAGCTTCGATAGGAGCTCCTACAATGAGCAGTTCTTC. As protein: CASSFDRSSYNEQFF. The chain uses TRBV11-3 and TRBJ2-1, with no clear D. With 3 bases removed from V and 0 bases from J, the gap between germline ends came to 9 bases. The CDR3 is 15 residues long. In germline, CDR1 is SGHNT, CDR2 YENEEA.

The V and J genes are TRBV19 and TRBJ1-5; 10 nucleotides line up with TRBD1. The J segment lost 9 bases and the V segment lost 4 bases, leaving 12 bases of the junction unmatched. The CDR3 has 16 amino acids. Germline assignment: CDR1 LNHDA and CDR2 SQIVND (reference sequence). This chain's CDR3 is CASSRPGDRGIWPQHF. CDR3 bases: TGTGCCAGTAGTAGGCCCGGGGACAGGGGCATTTGGCCCCAGCATTTT. Filled out from reference TRBV19 and TRBJ1-5, the complete variable domain reads DGGITQSPKYLFRKEGQNVTLSCEQNLNHDAMYWYRQDPGQGLRLIYYSQIVNDFQKGDIAEGYSVSREKKESFPLTVTSAQKNPTAFYLCASSRPGDRGIWPQHFGDGTRLSIL.

This chain links TRBV5-5 with TRBJ1-5; D not certain. The V gene's germline CDR1 is SGHKS and CDR2 YYEKEE (reference sequence). The germline V and J ends were trimmed by 0 bases and 5 bases, with 6 bases remaining between them. This CDR3 comprises 13 residues. The CDR3 is CASSLVADQPQHF. In DNA, the CDR3 is TGTGCCAGCAGCTTGGTGGCGGATCAGCCCCAGCATTTT.

This chain links TRBV5-4 with TRBJ1-3; no reliable D call. This CDR3 is built from 15 residues. Looked up from germline, CDR1 is SGHNT and CDR2 is YYREEE (reference sequence). Trimming shortened V by 2 bases and J by 0 bases, and 9 bases separated the two germline ends. CDR3 loop: CASSLDRLSGNTIYF. The CDR3 nucleotides read TGTGCCAGCAGCTTAGATCGGCTCTCTGGAAACACCATATATTTT.

The chain uses TRBV9 and TRBJ2-5; 11 bases map to TRBD1. Germline loops: CDR1 SGDLS, CDR2 YYNGEE. J lost 2 bases, V lost 0 bases, and 3 bases had no gene match. The CDR3 covers 16 residues. This CDR3 reads CASSVVGTGGQETQYF. CDR3 sequence (DNA): TGTGCCAGCAGCGTAGTAGGGACAGGGGGACAAGAGACCCAGTACTTC.

This clone was detected only once. The chain recombines TRBV28 with TRBJ1-4; D is unresolved. Germline loops: CDR1 MDHEN, CDR2 SYDVKM. The V gene lost 10 bases and the J gene lost 4 bases, with 13 bases spanning the gap. The CDR3 contains 13 residues. CDR3 coding DNA: TGTGCCACCAGCCCCGGCTATAATGAAAAACTGTTTTTT. This translates into CATSPGYNEKLFF.

V and J are TRBV7-9 and TRBJ2-1; D gene uncertain. CDR1 and CDR2 from the germline V gene are SEHNR and FQNEAQ (reference sequence). Trimming cost V 2 bases and J 0 bases, with 8 bases left between them. This CDR3 comprises 15 residues. CDR3 residues: CASSLWPNSYNEQFF. In DNA form, the CDR3 reads TGTGCCAGCAGCTTATGGCCCAACTCCTACAATGAGCAGTTCTTC.

This chain links TRBV29-1 with TRBJ1-1, with 12 bases that match TRBD1. V shed 6 bases, J shed 5 bases, and the junction held 4 bases outside the gene matches. Looked up from germline, CDR1 is SQVTM and CDR2 is ANQGSEA. This CDR3 is built from 13 residues. The CDR3 sequence is CSVRDRGRTEAFF. In nucleotides, the CDR3 is TGCAGCGTCCGGGACAGGGGGCGGACTGAAGCTTTCTTT.

The chain combines TRBV19 with TRBJ2-5; D call uncertain. Germline V gene sequence: CDR1 LNHDA, CDR2 SQIVND (reference sequence). This CDR3 has 12 amino acids. V was shortened by 1 base and J by 1 base, with 1 base between the two germline ends. CDR3: CASSIAQETQYF. As DNA, the CDR3 is TGTGCCAGTAGTATAGCCCAAGAGACCCAGTACTTC.

This clone appeared a few times. The J gene is TRBJ1-1, the V gene TRBV19; D is perhaps TRBD1 (5 bases). The germline gives CDR1 LNHDA, CDR2 SQIVND (reference sequence). CDR3 length: 16 amino acids. Trimming left V 4 bases short and J 1 base short, with 16 bases between. CDR3 nucleotide sequence: TGTGCCAGTAGTACTCCGGGACTATACCGGAACACTGAAGCTTTCTTT. Its protein is CASSTPGLYRNTEAFF.